This T cell receptor (beta chain) appears in the sequencing data of a study of T cells in localized non-small cell lung cancer. Findings and limits, study-wide: Uninvolved adjacent lung, not tumor, had the highest T cell clonality. One tumor region alone was sequenced, and heterogeneity therefore remains possible. An association was observed between higher blood T cell density and longer overall survival. Appearance in adjacent lung was seen for a median about 59 of the top 100 tumor clones.

Germline V lookup: CDR1 SGHNT, CDR2 YYREEE (reference sequence). CDR3 length: 15 amino acids. The V gene lost 1 base and the J gene lost 7 bases, with 15 bases spanning the gap. This clone was picked up a small number of times. As yet, its antigen is unknown. Profiling relied on immunoSEQ multiplex PCR, and the TCRdb table lists in-frame clones only, not all of them. This sample yields about 52,000 clones, of which around 90% are seen a single time; 16% belongs to the top ten. The rearrangement links TRBV5-4 to TRBJ2-1; possible D gene TRBD1, 7 bases. The sequence was obtained from a female donor with stage II lung adenocarcinoma. Source: PBMCs, taken before any cancer treatment. In DNA, the CDR3 is TGTGCCAGCAGCTTGCAGGCAGGGGGAGGTAATGAGCAGTTCTTC. This encodes CASSLQAGGGNEQFF. Filled out from reference TRBV5-4 and TRBJ2-1, the complete variable domain reads ETGVTQSPTHLIKTRGQQVTLRCSSQSGHNTVSWYQQALGQGPQFIFQYYREEENGRGNFPPRFSGLQFPNYSSELNVNALELDDSALYLCASSLQAGGGNEQFFGPGTRLTVL.